Each of the 28 T cell receptor beta chains below was sequenced from the same sample in a study of blood T cell repertoires in COVID-19. Measured with immunoSEQ multiplex PCR; TCRdb has only the in-frame clones, and not every one. The sample lists 340,000 or so clones; around four fifths were seen once. What was sequenced was peripheral blood. The receptor source for this set is a man aged 30-40 years with active or convalescent COVID-19.

There are a few counts of this clone. This chain joins TRBV6-6 and TRBJ1-6; 7 positions agree with TRBD1. V dropped 5 bases and J dropped 6; count of bases not matched to a gene: 13. The germline CDR1 and CDR2 sequences are MNHNY and SVGAGI (reference sequence). The CDR3 is made up of 17 amino acids. CDR3 amino acids: CASSPPPLGTVNSPLHF. CDR3 bases: TGTGCCAGCAGTCCTCCACCACTAGGGACAGTTAATTCACCCCTCCACTTT.

In this sample, this clone turned up a few times. The rearrangement links TRBV9 to TRBJ2-1, with 10 nucleotides matching TRBD1. The length of the CDR3 is 13 residues. CDR1 SGDLS and CDR2 YYNGEE come from the germline V gene. V was pared by 3 bases and J by 7 bases, with 1 base of the junction left unmatched. CDR3 region: CASSGQGANEQFF. CDR3 sequence (DNA): TGTGCCAGCAGCGGACAGGGGGCGAATGAGCAGTTCTTC. The variable domain in full, completed from reference TRBV9 and TRBJ2-1, reads DSGVTQTPKHLITATGQRVTLRCSPRSGDLSVYWYQQSLDQGLQFLIQYYNGEERAKGNILERFSAQQFPDLHSELNLSSLELGDSALYFCASSGQGANEQFFGPGTRLTVL.

The chain's CDR3 is CASSSQGGVLYEQYF. The CDR3 nucleotides are TGCGCCAGCAGCTCTCAGGGGGGCGTTCTCTACGAGCAGTACTTC. The V and J genes are TRBV5-1 and TRBJ2-7; D perhaps matches TRBD1 (7 bases). The CDR3 has 15 residues. Trimming pared 3 bases from V and 3 bases from J, leaving 16 bases between. The germline CDR1 and CDR2 sequences are SGHRS and YFSETQ.

The V call is TRBV19, the J call TRBJ1-2, with D unresolved. V lost 1 base to trimming and J lost 2 bases, with 5 bases between them. CDR1 is LNHDA and CDR2 is SQIVND in the germline V gene (reference sequence). This CDR3 is 13 amino acids long. The CDR3 DNA sequence: TGTGCCAGTAGTATAGGGCGGAACTATGGCTACACCTTC. Translating it yields CASSIGRNYGYTF.

The chain has TRBV7-3 and TRBJ2-1, with 9 bases fitting TRBD2. CDR3 size: 15 residues. Germline-derived CDR1 and CDR2 are SGHTA and FQGTGA. The junction had 7 bases not matched to a gene; V was cut back by 2 bases and J by 8 bases. Here the CDR3 reads CASSLAGGPMYEQFF. In DNA form, the CDR3 reads TGTGCCAGCAGCTTAGCGGGGGGGCCGATGTATGAGCAGTTCTTC.

The rearrangement links TRBV11-1 to TRBJ1-2; 7 bases align to TRBD1. Germline CDR1 reads SGHAT; CDR2 reads FQDESV (reference sequence). Unmatched junction bases numbered 13, after V lost 1 base and J lost 8 bases. The CDR3 is 16 residues long. The CDR3 bases are TGTGCCAGCAGCTTAGATTTGAACAGGGGAGGCGACGGCTACACCTTC. It encodes CASSLDLNRGGDGYTF.

This chain links TRBV6-4 with TRBJ2-3; D is ambiguous. Looked up from germline, CDR1 is MRHNA and CDR2 is SNTAGT. The CDR3 has 13 amino acids. The V end lost 5 bases, the J end lost 3 bases, and 9 bases lay between the germline ends. The CDR3 loop reads CASSITATDTQYF. The CDR3 DNA follows: TGTGCCAGCAGTATCACAGCTACAGATACGCAGTATTTT.

V gene TRBV7-2 combines with J gene TRBJ2-1, with 12 bases that match TRBD2. CDR1 SGHTA and CDR2 FQGNSA come from the germline V gene. V dropped 4 bases and J dropped 9; count of bases not matched to a gene: 19. The CDR3 covers 19 residues. The CDR3 sequence: CASSSTIPPTSGRHSEQFF. CDR3 sequence (DNA): TGTGCCAGCAGCTCCACTATACCTCCCACTAGCGGGAGGCACAGTGAGCAGTTCTTC.

This clone was seen only a few times. DNA of the CDR3: TGTGCCAGCAGAGGGGGCGCGGACGACGAGCAGTACTTC. It is translated as CASRGGADDEQYF. The chain joins TRBV6-6 to TRBJ2-7; 7 nucleotides line up with TRBD1. V gave up 6 bases and J gave up 5 bases; unmatched junction bases: 7. Germline V gene sequence: CDR1 MNHNY, CDR2 SVGAGI (reference sequence). CDR3 length equals 13 residues.

This chain joins TRBV21-1 and TRBJ2-3; the table's D gene call, TRBD1, was not cross checked with the DNA. TRBV21-1 is annotated as a pseudogene. This CDR3 is built from 13 residues. The DNA for the CDR3 is TGTGCCAGCAGGAAACAGGGCCCAGATACGCAGTATTTT. Translating it yields CASRKQGPDTQYF.

The J gene is TRBJ2-3, the V gene TRBV9, with 11 positions matching TRBD1. The junction had 7 bases not matched to a gene; V was cut back by 0 bases and J by 7 bases. Germline CDR1 and CDR2: SGDLS and YYNGEE. The CDR3 has 16 amino acids. DNA of the CDR3: TGTGCCAGCAGCGTAGGACTAGGACAGGGGGCTAATACGCAGTATTTT. This translates into CASSVGLGQGANTQYF.

The chain links TRBV6-6 to TRBJ1-5, with no clear D. The CDR3 contains 15 residues. V was pared by 4 bases and J by 2 bases, with 12 bases between. In germline, CDR1 is MNHNY, CDR2 SVGAGI (reference sequence). This CDR3 is CASSSSGQGNQPQHF. For the CDR3, the DNA is TGTGCCAGCAGTTCCTCTGGGCAGGGCAATCAGCCCCAGCATTTT.

This clone was picked up a small number of times. The V gene is TRBV10-3, the J gene TRBJ1-2, with TRBD1 matching 9 bases. This CDR3 is 14 amino acids long. The germline CDR1 and CDR2 sequences are ENHRY and SYGVKD. J lost 6 bases, V lost 2 bases, and 4 bases had no gene match. This chain's CDR3 is CAISEVGQGDGYTF. CDR3 coding DNA: TGTGCCATCAGTGAGGTGGGACAGGGAGATGGCTACACCTTC.

The chain links TRBV4-2 to TRBJ1-5; D may be TRBD1 (5 bases). Deletions cut 3 bases from V and 6 bases from J, with 9 bases between. CDR1 is LGHNA, CDR2 YNFKEQ, per germline. This CDR3 contains 13 residues. The CDR3 sequence is CASSQPGGQPQHF. The CDR3 nucleotides read TGTGCCAGCAGCCAGCCCGGGGGTCAGCCCCAGCATTTT.

This clone was picked up a small number of times. The chain is built from TRBV15 and TRBJ2-1; TRBD2 agrees at 9 bases. The CDR3 totals 20 residues. Germline loops: CDR1 LNHNV, CDR2 YYDKDF (reference sequence). V shed 1 base, J shed 6 bases, and the junction held 19 bases outside the gene matches. The DNA of the CDR3 is TGTGCCACCAGCAGAGCTGGGCTAGCGGGACCCGGATGGCGAGGCAATGAGCAGTTCTTC. Translated, it gives CATSRAGLAGPGWRGNEQFF.

This clone has more than one count but fewer than ten. The gene calls are TRBV11-2 and TRBJ2-7; TRBD2 matches 13 bases. CDR1 and CDR2 from the germline V gene are SGHAT and FQNNGV. V shed 1 base, J shed 0 bases, and the junction held 6 bases outside the gene matches. This CDR3 is built from 18 residues. DNA of the CDR3: TGTGCCAGCAGCTTAGGACTAGCGGGAGGCCCCTACTCCTACGAGCAGTACTTC. Encoded protein: CASSLGLAGGPYSYEQYF. The full variable domain, rest sourced from reference TRBV11-2 and TRBJ2-7, is EAGVAQSPRYKIIEKRQSVAFWCNPISGHATLYWYQQILGQGPKLLIQFQNNGVVDDSQLPKDRFSAERLKGVDSTLKIQPAKLEDSAVYLCASSLGLAGGPYSYEQYFGPGTRLTVT.

This chain uses TRBV19 with TRBJ2-7, with 8 bases lining up with TRBD2. Germline CDR1 LNHDA, CDR2 SQIVND (reference sequence). The CDR3 spans 14 residues. V gave up 4 bases and J gave up 3 bases; unmatched junction bases: 5. In DNA form, the CDR3 reads TGTGCCAGTAGTACTCGGACTAGCATCTACGAGCAGTACTTC. Translation gives CASSTRTSIYEQYF.

The V gene is TRBV14, the J gene TRBJ2-2; the D is unclear. The CDR3 contains 14 residues. V lost 0 bases, J lost 1 base, and 3 bases lay in between. The germline V gene encodes CDR1 SGHDN and CDR2 FVKESK. CDR3 nucleotides: TGTGCCAGCAGCCAAGAACAGAACACCGGGGAGCTGTTTTTT. Its translation is CASSQEQNTGELFF.

The V gene is TRBV28, the J gene TRBJ2-5; D ambiguous. CDR3 length: 13 residues. The germline V gene encodes CDR1 MDHEN and CDR2 SYDVKM. V lost 6 bases and J lost 1, with 9 bases in between. The DNA for the CDR3 is TGTGCCAGCAGAAGATCCGGCCAAGAGACCCAGTACTTC. Translating it yields CASRRSGQETQYF.

This chain joins TRBV30 and TRBJ1-6; weak D call: TRBD1 (5 bases). The CDR3 consists of 15 residues. The V end lost 4 bases, the J end lost 7 bases, and 17 bases lay between the germline ends. Germline values: CDR1 GTSNPN, CDR2 SVGIG (reference sequence). The CDR3 here is CAWTLEWGRNSPLHF. Written as DNA, the CDR3 is TGTGCCTGGACCTTGGAATGGGGGAGGAATTCACCCCTCCACTTT.

The sample holds one count of this clone. This chain links TRBV7-8 with TRBJ2-7, with 8 positions matching TRBD2. The CDR3 totals 16 residues. Germline trimming cut 1 base from V and 1 base from J; bases unmatched to any gene: 6. Germline values: CDR1 SGHVS, CDR2 FQNEAQ. CDR3 nucleotides: TGTGCCAGCAGCTTAGTCGTGATAGCGGGGTCCTACGAGCAGTACTTC. Encoded protein: CASSLVVIAGSYEQYF.

The chain is built from TRBV19 and TRBJ2-2; 9 nucleotides align to TRBD1. Germline V CDR1 and CDR2: LNHDA, SQIVND (reference sequence). The CDR3 has 14 amino acids. Germline trimming cut 7 bases from V and 5 bases from J; bases unmatched to any gene: 5. Here the CDR3 DNA reads TGTGCCAGTACCTTGGACAGGGGTACCGGGGAGCTGTTTTTT. This sequence encodes CASTLDRGTGELFF.

The genes are TRBV9 and TRBJ1-5; TRBD1 matches 8 bases. The CDR3 totals 15 residues. V lost 2 bases, J lost 4 bases, and 5 bases stayed unmatched. CDR1 and CDR2 from the germline V gene are SGDLS and YYNGEE. This chain's CDR3 is CASSVDDRGNQPQHF. The CDR3 bases are TGTGCCAGCAGCGTGGACGACAGGGGTAATCAGCCCCAGCATTTT.

This clone appeared once. The chain joins TRBV9 to TRBJ2-3, with TRBD1 as a possible D gene (6 bases). Trimming shortened V by 4 bases and J by 3 bases, and 18 bases separated the two germline ends. Per the germline V gene, CDR1 is SGDLS and CDR2 is YYNGEE. The CDR3 sequence is 16 residues long. CDR3 region: CASSSATGIGTDTQYF. The CDR3 coding sequence is TGTGCCAGCAGCTCAGCTACAGGGATAGGTACAGATACGCAGTATTTT.

The CDR3 is CASSKSGLLAKNIQYF. The CDR3 nucleotides are TGTGCCAGCAGCAAATCAGGGCTCTTAGCCAAAAACATTCAGTACTTC. This chain connects TRBV9 to TRBJ2-4, with D maybe TRBD1 (5 bases). The CDR3 runs to 16 residues. Germline assignment: CDR1 SGDLS and CDR2 YYNGEE. V was cut by 4 bases and J by 0 bases, with 14 bases left in between.

This sequence joins TRBV18 and TRBJ2-6; the match to TRBD1 covers 9 bases. After removal of 2 bases from V and 0 bases from J, the junction contained 8 bases not matched to a gene. Germline V gene data show CDR1 as KGHSH and CDR2 as LQKENI. This CDR3 spans 19 amino acids. The CDR3 here is CASSPTPGTGTSGANVLTF. The CDR3 DNA is TGTGCCAGCTCACCAACTCCCGGGACAGGGACCTCTGGGGCCAACGTCCTGACTTTC.

The V and J genes are TRBV5-1 and TRBJ2-6, with a weak D call TRBD1 (5 bases). The length of the CDR3 is 16 residues. Germline V gene sequence: CDR1 SGHRS, CDR2 YFSETQ. The ends were cut back, 2 bases at V and 4 bases at J, with 13 bases in the middle. The CDR3 DNA reads as TGCGCCAGCAGCTTATCGCAGGGTAGGGGGGCCAACGTCCTGACTTTC. Protein: CASSLSQGRGANVLTF.

The count of this clone is one. CDR3 residues: CASSIGETGGEETQYF. The CDR3 DNA is TGTGCCAGTAGTATAGGAGAGACAGGGGGCGAGGAGACCCAGTACTTC. The V gene is TRBV19, the J gene TRBJ2-5; TRBD1 matches 10 bases. The CDR3 has 16 residues. With 1 base clipped from V and 5 bases from J, the junction kept 7 bases outside the gene matches. Per the germline V gene, CDR1 is LNHDA and CDR2 is SQIVND (reference sequence). The whole variable domain, remainder taken from reference TRBV19 and TRBJ2-5, is DGGITQSPKYLFRKEGQNVTLSCEQNLNHDAMYWYRQDPGQGLRLIYYSQIVNDFQKGDIAEGYSVSREKKESFPLTVTSAQKNPTAFYLCASSIGETGGEETQYFGPGTRLLVL.